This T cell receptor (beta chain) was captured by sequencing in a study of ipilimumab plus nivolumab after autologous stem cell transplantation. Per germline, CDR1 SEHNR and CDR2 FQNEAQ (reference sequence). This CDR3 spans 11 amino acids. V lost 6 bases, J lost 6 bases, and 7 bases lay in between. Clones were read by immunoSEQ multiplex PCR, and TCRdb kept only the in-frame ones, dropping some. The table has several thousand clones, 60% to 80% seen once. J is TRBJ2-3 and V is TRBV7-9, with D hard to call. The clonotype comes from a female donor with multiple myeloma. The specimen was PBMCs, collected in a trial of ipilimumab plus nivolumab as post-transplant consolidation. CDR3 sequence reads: CASRTGDTQYF. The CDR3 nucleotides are TGTGCCAGCAGGACGGGCGATACGCAGTATTTT.